This T cell receptor (beta chain) was documented in a study of cytomegalovirus exposure and HLA in healthy donors. This clone was seen a handful of times. Its matching antigen is unknown. Study-wide results and caveats: In a later analysis, an Asian-associated ancestry cluster reportedly showed fewer N-insertions than the roughly 690-donor mean. Researchers catalogued about 150 TCR beta chains as cytomegalovirus-associated.

The PCR used 60 Vbeta and 13 Jbeta primers. The data were produced by immunoSEQ multiplex PCR, yet TCRdb's version contains in-frame clones alone and is incomplete. Of 80,000 or so clones listed, roughly 9.1% are singletons. The germline V gene has CDR1 SGHTA and CDR2 FQGTGA. The CDR3 is 15 residues long. J gave up 5 bases and V 5 bases, and 11 bases lay outside the gene matches. The sequence was obtained from a man aged 55 to 70 in good health and CMV-seropositive. The chain uses TRBV7-3 and TRBJ2-5, with TRBD2 identical over 7 bases. The sample comprised PBMCs. The CDR3 loop is CASSTGGSPGETQYF. The CDR3 coding sequence is TGTGCCAGCAGCACAGGCGGGAGTCCAGGGGAGACCCAGTACTTC.